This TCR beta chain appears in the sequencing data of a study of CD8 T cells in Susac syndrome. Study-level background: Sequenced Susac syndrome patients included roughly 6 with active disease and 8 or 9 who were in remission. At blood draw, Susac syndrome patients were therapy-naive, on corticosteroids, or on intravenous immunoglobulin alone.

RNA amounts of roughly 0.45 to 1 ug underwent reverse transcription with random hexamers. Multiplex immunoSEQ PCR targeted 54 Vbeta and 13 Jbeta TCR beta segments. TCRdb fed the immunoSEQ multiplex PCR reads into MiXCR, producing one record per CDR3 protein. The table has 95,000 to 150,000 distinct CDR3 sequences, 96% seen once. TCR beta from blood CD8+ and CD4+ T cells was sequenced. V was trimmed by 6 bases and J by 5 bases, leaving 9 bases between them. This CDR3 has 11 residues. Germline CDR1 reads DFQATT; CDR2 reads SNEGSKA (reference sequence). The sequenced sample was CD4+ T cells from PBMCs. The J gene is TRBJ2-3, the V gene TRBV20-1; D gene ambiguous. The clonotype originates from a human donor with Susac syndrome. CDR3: CSAPSLDTQYF. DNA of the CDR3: TGCAGTGCCCCCTCCTTAGATACGCAGTATTTT.